Given below is one T cell receptor beta chain in context. Source study methods: Using reference gene primer amplification, nucleated cell counts were estimated. Sequencing was performed with immunoSEQ multiplex PCR; in TCRdb, only in-frame clones are kept and a portion is missing. Clone size and V and J calls were adopted from that table, with D and trimming inferred from the DNA. The repertoire holds about 160,000 clones, with approximately 87% as singletons. This sample was taken from a study of blood T cell repertoires in COVID-19. Turning to the study itself: The origin of the acute and convalescent COVID-19 samples was the United States, Italy and Spain.

The germline V gene encodes CDR1 LGHDT and CDR2 YNNKEL (reference sequence). The CDR3 totals 14 residues. V lost 6 bases, J lost 6 bases, and 17 bases lay in between. Cohort allocation depended upon clinical history that participants reported. Donors in Cohort 3 counted as recovered after two negative PCRs, clearance, or symptom resolution. The receptor was isolated from a woman in her forties or fifties who had recovered from COVID-19. The V gene is TRBV3-1 (or the pseudogene TRBV3-2), the J gene TRBJ2-5; possible D gene TRBD2, 5 bases. Sequenced sample: PBMCs or T cells enriched from blood (not recorded which). The CDR3 DNA is TGTGCCAGCAGGGAGGAAGGTAGTACAAAGACCCAGTACTTC. Translation gives CASREEGSTKTQYF.